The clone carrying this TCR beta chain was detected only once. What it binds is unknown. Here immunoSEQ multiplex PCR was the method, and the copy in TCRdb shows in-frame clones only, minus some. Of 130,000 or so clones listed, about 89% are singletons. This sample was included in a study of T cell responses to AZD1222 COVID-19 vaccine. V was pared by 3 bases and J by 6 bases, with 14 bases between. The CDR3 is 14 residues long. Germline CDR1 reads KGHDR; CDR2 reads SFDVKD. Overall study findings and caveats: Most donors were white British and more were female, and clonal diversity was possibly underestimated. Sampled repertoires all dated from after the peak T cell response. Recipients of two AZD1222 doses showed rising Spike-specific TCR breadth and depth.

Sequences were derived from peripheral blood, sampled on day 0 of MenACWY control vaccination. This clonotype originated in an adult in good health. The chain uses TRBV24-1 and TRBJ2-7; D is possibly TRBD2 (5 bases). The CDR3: CATSDPGLSPEQYF. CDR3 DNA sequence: TGTGCCACCAGTGATCCCGGACTGTCCCCCGAGCAGTACTTC.